The present entry profiles one T cell receptor beta chain with its context. The record originates from a study of blood T cell repertoires in COVID-19. Looking at the study overall: The study drew acute and convalescent COVID-19 samples from the United States, Italy and Spain. In each case, the material was cDNA or gDNA derived from T cells, B-cell-depleted T cells, or PBMCs.

This CDR3 is built from 16 residues. Trimming removed 1 base at V and 7 bases at J, with 17 bases between. The germline V gene encodes CDR1 LNHDA and CDR2 SQIVND (reference sequence). Per the original data handling: Amplified reference gene primers provided the basis for estimating nucleated cell counts. Profiling relied on immunoSEQ multiplex PCR, and the TCRdb table lists in-frame clones only, not all of them. The V and J calls and the clone size are those of that table, but D and trimming were determined from the DNA. Found here are about 45,000 clones, over 75% of them singletons; the top ten hold over 11%.

This clonotype was sampled from a human donor in a cohort sampled during active COVID-19. Input material: peripheral blood. The rearrangement uses TRBV19 and TRBJ2-1, with a tentative D call TRBD2 (7 bases). The CDR3 coding sequence is TGTGCCAGTAGTATAGTAGGGGGAGGGTCTTTGAATGAGCAGTTCTTC. Encoded protein: CASSIVGGGSLNEQFF. The whole variable domain, filled in from reference TRBV19 and TRBJ2-1, reads DGGITQSPKYLFRKEGQNVTLSCEQNLNHDAMYWYRQDPGQGLRLIYYSQIVNDFQKGDIAEGYSVSREKKESFPLTVTSAQKNPTAFYLCASSIVGGGSLNEQFFGPGTRLTVL.